This T cell receptor (beta chain) was sequenced during a study of a mutant IDH1 vaccine in newly diagnosed glioma. Whole-study context: Vaccinations were initiated 4-6 weeks following radiotherapy alone, or were given together with temozolomide cycles. The treated population exhibited a male proportion of about 62%, a female proportion of roughly 40%, and a mean age of around 40 years. Therapy received beforehand was radiotherapy, temozolomide, or both, with most patients given both.

The time point is: week 23, last vaccination. Each dose of the vaccine consisted of 300 ug of mutant IDH1 20-mer peptide, with topical imiquimod. The protocol was immunoSEQ multiplex PCR, while the TCRdb copy is restricted to in-frame clones and leaves out a portion. The sample lists tens of thousands of clones, approximately 90% occurring once. For this clone: What it recognizes is unknown.

The V gene's germline CDR1 is SEHNR and CDR2 FQNEAQ (reference sequence). Trimming took off 8 bases at V and 3 bases at J, with 11 bases between the two ends. The CDR3 has 13 residues. The genes are TRBV7-9 and TRBJ2-1, with D perhaps matching TRBD2 (6 bases). Sequenced material: PBMCs, taken from a glioma patient whose treatment included an IDH1 peptide vaccine. This TCR was sampled from a man between 45 and 60 years old with glioma. The CDR3: CASQGGGYNEQFF. DNA of the CDR3: TGTGCCAGCCAGGGAGGTGGCTACAATGAGCAGTTCTTC.